Detailed here is one T cell receptor beta chain. No cognate antigen has been identified for it. No qualities accompany the bases; no much larger clone lies one base away. The time point label on this specimen signifies: progressive disease on ibrutinib. For TCR beta library preparation, 1.5 to 2.5 micrograms of genomic DNA were extracted from the cryopreserved PBMCs. High-throughput TCR beta sequencing was performed on longitudinal blood samples from CLL patients receiving ibrutinib monotherapy. Patients were enrolled in a phase 2 open-label single-center ibrutinib monotherapy trial. The data are from a study of cytotoxic CD8 clonotypes in ibrutinib-treated CLL (dated by TCRdb to the early 2020s). A note on the overall study: The cohort had some eleven relapsed/refractory and more than 14 treatment-naive patients; about 17 were IGHV unmutated. Responses were partial in roughly 24 patients and complete in 2; after median approximately 66 months follow-up, 14 stayed in remission and about twelve progressed. Response samples were obtained after a median of roughly eleven months of treatment, with a range of roughly 6 to 40 months. Samples averaged roughly 260,000 productive templates and approximately 100,000 productive rearrangements. Of the approximately 87 participants in the trial, 20 to 30 had longitudinal samples available. Cryopreserved peripheral blood mononuclear cells were collected before treatment, at response, and at either disease progression or sustained remission. All remission and progressive disease samples were collected while patients were still receiving ibrutinib.

On the study overall, not on this receptor specifically: Public clonotypes were rare and either contracted or stayed stable during treatment, and the rise in clonality at ibrutinib response reflected the expansion of private clonotypes. Sampling times were not matched between patients in sustained remission and patients whose disease was progressing, and lymph node repertoires were not examined. An increase in clonality was observed at ibrutinib response, with clonality remaining stable during sustained remission and falling back toward baseline at progression. At baseline, clonality was higher than in age-matched healthy donors and showed a strong correlation with circulating CD8+ T-cell counts.

Deletion took 5 bases off V and 1 base off J, with a span of 11 bases between the germline ends. CDR1 SGHRS and CDR2 YFSETQ are derived from the germline V gene. The CDR3 runs 14 residues from the cysteine to the phenylalanine. The only DNA kept is the CDR3, 42 bases in frame from the first base. A MiSeq instrument was used for deep resolution sequencing, which targeted depths ranging from 1 in 1 million up to 1 in 200,000 T cells, with coverage averaging 10x for each clonotype. The immunoSEQ hsTCRB Kit was used to generate TCR beta libraries. In the original analysis: The data were analyzed with ImmunoSEQ Analyzer and ImmunoSEQ Data Assistant, and V, D and J gene assignments followed IMGT definitions. Clonality, with values ranging from 0 to 1, was calculated as one minus the normalized Shannon entropy of productive rearrangement frequencies. Public clonotype analysis was restricted to overrepresented clonotypes comprising at least 0.05% of each patient's repertoire. Thirteen age-matched healthy donor repertoires from immuneACCESS served as clonality controls. TCRdb mirrors the immuneACCESS table, restricted to in-frame sequences. Some clones are absent from its copies; in checked studies, under half trace to an unresolved V gene, and the reason for the others is unknown. V and J calls and clone size follow that table, whereas D and trimming were derived from the DNA. Across this sample there are some 170,000 clones, with approximately 90% seen only once. The top ten clonotypes cover around 3.1% of the sample.

This receptor chain uses TRBV5-1 and TRBJ2-3; D gene: possibly TRBD1, on 5 matching bases. The receptor comes from a human donor with chronic lymphocytic leukemia. Sequences were derived from PBMCs, sampled at disease progression, from a patient treated with ibrutinib. For the CDR3, the sequence is CASRFLGGTDTQYF. At the DNA level, the sequence is TGCGCCAGCAGATTCTTAGGGGGCACAGATACGCAGTATTTT.